Described below is a single T cell receptor beta chain sequence and its context. This record comes from a study of blood T cell repertoires in COVID-19. Study information: Sites in the United States, Italy and Spain provided acute and convalescent COVID-19 samples. PBMCs, B-cell-depleted T cells, or T cells were the source of the cDNA or gDNA that made up the material.

Seattle's cohort entered during active infection and was followed longitudinally. Authors' methods: Quantification of nucleated cells was approximated via reference gene primer amplification. Profiling relied on immunoSEQ multiplex PCR, and the TCRdb table lists in-frame clones only, not all of them. Clonal size and the V and J genes are those of that table, whereas D and trimming came from the DNA. The table shows approximately 97,000 clones, with 75% to 90% occurring only once. V trimming: 6 bases; J trimming: 4 bases; junction bases outside the gene matches: 6. The CDR3 runs to 14 residues. CDR1 and CDR2 (germline): MDHEN, SYDVKM.

The TCR originated in a woman aged 45-65 years with COVID-19, enrolled during active disease. The chain combines TRBV28 with TRBJ1-5; TRBD1 aligns across 7 bases. Sequencing input: peripheral blood. For the CDR3, the DNA is TGTGCCAGCAGATCTGGACAGGCTAATCAGCCCCAGCATTTT. Amino acids: CASRSGQANQPQHF.